This T cell receptor (beta chain) was captured in a study of blood T cell repertoires in COVID-19. At the level of the study: Sites in the United States, Italy and Spain provided acute and convalescent COVID-19 samples. T cells, B-cell-depleted T cells, or PBMCs provided the cDNA or gDNA that served as material.

Enrolled during active infection, Seattle patients were then followed longitudinally. The CDR3 sequence is 12 residues long. Germline CDR1 and CDR2: WSHSY and SAAADI. The V end was cut by 6 bases, the J end by 3 bases, with 8 bases between. In the original processing: Estimated nucleated cell counts came from reference gene primer amplification. Sequencing was performed with immunoSEQ multiplex PCR; in TCRdb, only in-frame clones are kept and a portion is missing. For V, J and clone size, that table is used; D and trimming come from the DNA. The data contain 250,000 to 350,000 clones, approximately 84% of them singletons.

This chain uses TRBV10-2 with TRBJ1-2; D remains unclear. Sequenced sample: peripheral blood. The TCR sequence derives from a human donor with COVID-19, enrolled during active disease. The donor label of this sample is uncertain. CDR3 sequence reads: CASRDLHYGYTF. The CDR3 nucleotides read TGCGCCAGCAGGGACTTACACTATGGCTACACCTTC.